The clone carrying this T cell receptor (beta chain) was detected once. This sample was taken from a study of T cell changes during pregnancy in multiple sclerosis. Assay used: immunoSEQ multiplex PCR; TCRdb lists only in-frame clones, some missing. There are approximately 90,000 clones in the sample; around 94% occur only once, and roughly 0.81% lies in the top ten. Trimming shortened V by 5 bases and J by 0 bases, and 8 bases separated the two germline ends. The CDR3 totals 13 residues. Germline V gives CDR1 SGHTA, CDR2 FQGTGA. The genes are TRBV7-3 and TRBJ2-7; D ambiguous. The sequence was collected from a female donor with multiple sclerosis, enrolled in a pregnancy study. The sample was peripheral blood, taken in the third trimester of pregnancy. DNA for the CDR3: TGTGCCAGCAGCCCCGGTAACTCCTACGAGCAGTACTTC. Translation gives CASSPGNSYEQYF.